Each of the 10 T cell receptor beta chains below was sequenced from the same sample in a study of T cell responses to AZD1222 COVID-19 vaccine. Sequenced by immunoSEQ multiplex PCR; TCRdb stores in-frame clones only, minus some. This repertoire shows around 160,000 clones, about 89% found once; its top ten account for 5.1%. This specimen consisted of peripheral blood, obtained on day 0 of AZD1222 vaccination. These TCRs come from an adult in good health.

The chain carries TRBV5-1 and TRBJ1-2; 8 bases are a match to TRBD1. The germline V gene encodes CDR1 SGHRS and CDR2 YFSETQ. The CDR3 is 15 residues long. V lost 4 bases, J lost 4 bases, and 9 bases stayed unmatched. This CDR3 is CASSDGPTGAYGYTF. The DNA of the CDR3 is TGCGCCAGCAGCGACGGTCCGACAGGGGCCTATGGCTACACCTTC.

The J gene is TRBJ2-1, the V gene TRBV7-9; 9 nucleotides agree with TRBD2. The V segment lost 5 bases and the J segment 3 bases; nucleotides outside the gene matches: 5. Germline V gene data show CDR1 as SEHNR and CDR2 as FQNEAQ (reference sequence). The length of the CDR3 is 15 residues. CDR3: CASSVYSGGYNEQFF. DNA of the CDR3: TGTGCCAGCAGCGTCTATAGCGGGGGCTACAATGAGCAGTTCTTC.

The chain links TRBV11-2 to TRBJ1-2; 7 bases agree with TRBD1. This CDR3 has 15 amino acids. J lost 1 base, V lost 1 base, and 3 bases had no gene match. CDR1 SGHAT and CDR2 FQNNGV come from the germline V gene. The CDR3 sequence is CASSLARGGNYGYTF. The CDR3 region has the DNA TGTGCCAGCAGCTTAGCCAGGGGGGGTAACTATGGCTACACCTTC. Drawing the rest from reference TRBV11-2 and TRBJ1-2, the complete variable domain is EAGVAQSPRYKIIEKRQSVAFWCNPISGHATLYWYQQILGQGPKLLIQFQNNGVVDDSQLPKDRFSAERLKGVDSTLKIQPAKLEDSAVYLCASSLARGGNYGYTFGSGTRLTVV.

V and J are TRBV7-2 and TRBJ2-3; 9 bases map to TRBD2. With V trimmed by 5 bases and J by 0 bases, 3 bases remained unmatched. Per germline, CDR1 SGHTA and CDR2 FQGNSA. The CDR3 sequence is 15 residues long. DNA for the CDR3: TGTGCCAGCAGCCCTAGCGGGGCTAGCACAGATACGCAGTATTTT. Protein product: CASSPSGASTDTQYF.

V and J are TRBV12-3 or TRBV12-4 and TRBJ2-5; D remains ambiguous. V lost 6 bases and J lost 10, with 15 bases in between. The CDR3 extends over 12 amino acids. The CDR3 sequence is CASRDSRESQYF. In DNA, the CDR3 is TGTGCCAGCAGAGACTCAAGGGAAAGCCAGTACTTC.

V and J are TRBV19 and TRBJ1-4; tentative D call: TRBD1 (5 bases). The CDR3 extends over 14 amino acids. Germline CDR1 and CDR2: LNHDA and SQIVND (reference sequence). The V gene lost 8 bases and the J gene lost 4 bases, with 14 bases spanning the gap. CDR3 DNA: TGTGCCAGTGGAGGTCGGACACTTAATGAAAAACTGTTTTTT. It is translated as CASGGRTLNEKLFF.

This clone was detected once. The genes are TRBV2 and TRBJ1-2; D is unresolved. Per germline, CDR1 SNHLY and CDR2 FYNNEI. V dropped 4 bases and J dropped 5 bases, with 14 bases sitting between them. The CDR3 runs 14 residues. CDR3 DNA: TGTGCCAGCAGTGTGGAGGCGTTAGGGTATGGCTACACCTTC. Residues: CASSVEALGYGYTF.

V is TRBV9 and J is TRBJ1-2; D is unclear. The germline V gene encodes CDR1 SGDLS and CDR2 YYNGEE. The ends were cut back, 0 bases at V and 4 bases at J, with 13 bases in the middle. This CDR3 region has 15 residues. As DNA, the CDR3 is TGTGCCAGCAGCGTAGCGAGAGGTCTGAGCTATGGCTACACCTTC. It codes for CASSVARGLSYGYTF.

The V call is TRBV24-1, the J call TRBJ1-5, with 9 bases matching TRBD1. Per the germline V gene, CDR1 is KGHDR and CDR2 is SFDVKD. The V segment lost 6 bases and the J segment 3 bases; nucleotides outside the gene matches: 2. The CDR3 has 14 amino acids. CDR3 sequence reads: CATSWTGANQPQHF. CDR3 sequence (DNA): TGTGCCACCAGTTGGACAGGGGCCAATCAGCCCCAGCATTTT.

The V call is TRBV10-1, the J call TRBJ2-2, with unresolved D. Germline CDR1 reads WNHNN; CDR2 reads SYGVQD (reference sequence). The length of the CDR3 is 13 residues. With 7 bases removed from V and 1 base from J, the gap between germline ends came to 7 bases. For the CDR3, the DNA is TGCGCCAGCACTGCGGAGAACACCGGGGAGCTGTTTTTT. It translates to CASTAENTGELFF.